The text below deals with one TCR beta chain. The target of this receptor is not known. Base qualities are not recorded, but no much larger clone differs from it by a single base. Inclusive of the bounding cysteine and phenylalanine, the CDR3 is 18 residues long. Only the CDR3 DNA is retained, 54 bases long and in frame from the first base. CDR1 and CDR2 (SGDLS, YYNGEE) derive from the germline V gene. V was cut back by 3 bases and J by 7 bases, leaving a gap of 26 bases between them. This specimen comes from a study of cytomegalovirus exposure and HLA in healthy donors (dated by TCRdb to about 2017). About the full investigation: The roughly 670 repertoires of the first cohort and the approximately 130 validation repertoires were produced on the same platform, according to a later analysis. The aim of the study was to test whether cataloging public T cell receptors could identify signatures of past pathogen exposure. Along with the roughly 710-subject first cohort, a separate validation cohort of over 90 different subjects was used. To predict cytomegalovirus infection status, the study brought together high-throughput TCR immunosequencing, statistical association of individual TCRs with disease status, and machine learning. Paper-wide results and their limitations: While some public TCRs were present in many individuals, most TCR sequences turned up only very rarely across donors. A later analysis found that TCRs clustered in the first cohort also tended to co-occur in the 130 or so validation repertoires, with approximately 95% of cluster scores above 0. The validation cohort had no HLA typing available for a later analysis, so co-occurrence within that cohort was assessed over all 120 or so repertoires. In vitro tests confirmed that three of the cytomegalovirus-associated TCR beta chains recognize cytomegalovirus antigens. Cytomegalovirus status was reported to be diagnosed by the classifier with high specificity and sensitivity in both the original and validation cohorts. A total of roughly 160 TCR beta chains were listed by the study as associated with cytomegalovirus. The authors suggested that the approach could potentially be generalized to other disease states and immunological phenotypes.

Donors formed part of the validation cohort, which comprised 120 or so subjects and was distinct from the first cohort of several hundred subjects. The library was built by means of the immunoSEQ multiplex PCR assay. The paper's data handling went like this. A statistical classification framework was built for diagnosing cytomegalovirus status from the catalog of TCR beta chain sequences. Entries here come from immuneACCESS through TCRdb and include only in-frame sequences with V and J called. Some clones fail to appear in such tables; in the studies checked, an unresolved V gene covers under half of the shortfall, and the cause of the remainder is unknown. V and J calls and clone size are copied from that table; D and trimming were computed from the DNA. The sample data list 30,000 to 40,000 clones, and approximately 92% of these were observed just once. The ten largest account for about 3% of the sample.

This TCR derives from a man aged 18 to 30 in good health and CMV-seronegative. This receptor chain uses TRBV9 and TRBJ2-1; the D region possibly corresponds to TRBD2 (7 bases align). Material for sequencing was PBMCs. The nucleotide sequence reads as follows: TGTGCCAGCAGCGAAAACCCAACCCTTCGGGGGGCTAGAAATGAGCAGTTCTTC. It translates as CASSENPTLRGARNEQFF. Full variable domain (CDR3 extended with the reference TRBV9 and TRBJ2-1 proteins): DSGVTQTPKHLITATGQRVTLRCSPRSGDLSVYWYQQSLDQGLQFLIQYYNGEERAKGNILERFSAQQFPDLHSELNLSSLELGDSALYFCASSENPTLRGARNEQFFGPGTRLTVL.